The clone carrying this T cell receptor beta chain was counted at least ten times. No antigen is known for it. This sample's time point: sample taken at primary tumor resection. Sequencing covered unsorted whole RNA taken from tumor, nontumor lung or frozen PBMC. The sample originates from a study of spatial heterogeneity in lung cancer. A unique molecular identifier was carried by every single TCR cDNA molecule. TCRdb itself ran the 5' RACE reads through MiXCR, one entry per CDR3 protein. The sample records around 2,600 distinct CDR3 sequences, 5.5% being singletons. Study observations and caveats: It was found that expanded intratumoral alpha and beta TCR counts tracked tumor mutation counts.

The specimen comprised lung tumor tissue, sampled at surgery. This TCR was sampled from a male donor with early-stage non-small cell lung cancer.

CDR3 sequence (DNA): TGTGCCAGCAGAGAGGGTGGCGGGGGGGCCTACGAGCAGTACTTC. Protein sequence: CASREGGGGAYEQYF. This sequence joins TRBV28 and TRBJ2-7; 9 bases match TRBD2. The CDR3 has 15 amino acids. From germline, CDR1 is MDHEN and CDR2 SYDVKM. Trimming took 6 bases from V and 2 from J; bases not matched to a gene: 8.